A selection of T cell receptor beta chains follows, all from one sample in a study of human T cells and chemical hapten exposure. TCRdb redid the calling of the RACE reads with MiXCR, one entry per CDR3 protein. The repertoire includes approximately 74,000 distinct CDR3 sequences, approximately 35% of them detected once, and about 9.6% sits in the top ten. The specimen was whole blood, collected in connection with sensitization to the hapten diphenylcyclopropenone (DPC). All receptors come from a man aged 40-49 years with alopecia areata. Some clones in this sample may be carry-over from other donors' samples. The CDR3 runs from the conserved cysteine through the conserved F or W. The order of the fields is clone size, J gene, V gene, CDR3 protein. Expanded clones are given a class, and other clones once, few, many or no size at all.

>-|TRBJ1-1|TRBV18
CASSPRVNTEAFF
>few|TRBJ1-1|TRBV2
CASSRTGTEAFF
>few|TRBJ1-6|TRBV15
CATSRDQSRISPLHF
>few|TRBJ2-2|TRBV20-1
CSARTLAGPGELFF
>-|TRBJ2-7|TRBV7-2
CASSLDYYEQYF
>-|TRBJ2-7|TRBV28
CASRPGDSRFFYEQYF
>-|TRBJ1-1|TRBV6-6
CASSYVTGNTEAFF
>-|TRBJ2-1|TRBV5-1
CASSLYRRRNYNEQFF
>-|TRBJ2-1|TRBV20-1
CSARVAAGMGVFSYNEQFF
>-|TRBJ2-1|TRBV4-1
CASSPTLIQGAGDEQFF
>few|TRBJ2-1|TRBV5-5
CASSSLAGVDNEQFF
>-|TRBJ1-2|TRBV28
CASSFSEVGQGFGYTF
>-|TRBJ2-1|TRBV12-3/TRBV12-4
CASSPLYNEQFF
>-|TRBJ2-3|TRBV5-6
CASRRGQRTDTQYF
>few|TRBJ2-3|TRBV20-1
CSGWRSTDTQYF
>-|TRBJ1-4|TRBV15
CATSRTGRNEKLFF
>few|TRBJ1-1|TRBV5-4
CASSAGRGFMNTEAFF
>-|TRBJ2-5|TRBV7-2
CASSWGQGFQETQYF
>-|TRBJ2-1|TRBV12-3/TRBV12-4
CASRLAGEGNEQFF
>many|TRBJ2-3|TRBV5-1
CASSSGLVQADTQYF
>-|TRBJ2-7|TRBV12-3/TRBV12-4
CASSQDRDEQYF
>-|TRBJ1-6|TRBV27
CASSFWRDNSPLHF
>-|TRBJ2-7|TRBV25-1
CASSAGYEQYF
>-|TRBJ2-7|TRBV6-6
CAYSGGPSAEQYF
>-|TRBJ2-1|TRBV18
CASSALAGGPVNEQFF
>-|TRBJ2-1|TRBV4-3
CASSHGTSGDNEQFF
>-|TRBJ2-7|TRBV28
CASSTPHRGSYEQYF
>-|TRBJ2-7|TRBV28
CASSSGHLTYEQYF
>few|TRBJ1-2|TRBV27
CASSPGTVYGYTF
>-|TRBJ2-1|TRBV27
CASSSLAGGPLNEQFF
>-|TRBJ2-6|TRBV19
CASSPLYGGAGANVLTF
>-|TRBJ2-7|TRBV20-1
CSARDRGQGYYEQYF
>-|TRBJ2-7|TRBV6-5
CASSYERSSYEQYF
>few|TRBJ2-4|TRBV20-1
CSARDRGVAGAKNIQYF
>-|TRBJ2-5|TRBV7-6
CASSLVLGQETQYF
>-|TRBJ1-5|TRBV5-6
CASSSGTPGEPQHF
>few|TRBJ2-2|TRBV12-3/TRBV12-4
CASSLGRTNTGELFF
>-|TRBJ2-3|TRBV7-3
CASSLTGEQADTQYF
>few|TRBJ2-3|TRBV6-1
CASSADPRGLTDTQYF
>-|TRBJ2-6|TRBV9
CASSVEPSPTGANVLTF
>-|TRBJ2-7|TRBV6-6
CASSSTDYEQYF
>few|TRBJ1-4|TRBV4-1
CASSQTGTGNEKLFF
>few|TRBJ2-1|TRBV20-1
CSALPVTSALSYNEQFF
>-|TRBJ2-5|TRBV25-1
CASSEYKETQYF
>-|TRBJ1-6|TRBV20-1
CRGEDSTSYNSPLHF
>few|TRBJ2-1|TRBV24-1
CATSDGTPTYNEQFF
>few|TRBJ2-3|TRBV7-8
CASSLGAGTSGSDTQYF
>once|TRBJ2-3|TRBV6-2/TRBV6-3
CASSFSLAGGSTDTQYF
>-|TRBJ1-1|TRBV14
CASSQDLGGSEAFF
>-|TRBJ2-3|TRBV7-9
CASSLITDTQYF
>few|TRBJ1-1|TRBV7-2
CASSPAEAFF
>few|TRBJ2-2|TRBV5-4
CASSSDRVNTGELFF
>few|TRBJ1-1|TRBV5-4
CASSRTGTPEAFF
>-|TRBJ2-7|TRBV28
CASAPGPLSSEQYF
>few|TRBJ2-1|TRBV6-5
CASSYSKREWLNEQFF